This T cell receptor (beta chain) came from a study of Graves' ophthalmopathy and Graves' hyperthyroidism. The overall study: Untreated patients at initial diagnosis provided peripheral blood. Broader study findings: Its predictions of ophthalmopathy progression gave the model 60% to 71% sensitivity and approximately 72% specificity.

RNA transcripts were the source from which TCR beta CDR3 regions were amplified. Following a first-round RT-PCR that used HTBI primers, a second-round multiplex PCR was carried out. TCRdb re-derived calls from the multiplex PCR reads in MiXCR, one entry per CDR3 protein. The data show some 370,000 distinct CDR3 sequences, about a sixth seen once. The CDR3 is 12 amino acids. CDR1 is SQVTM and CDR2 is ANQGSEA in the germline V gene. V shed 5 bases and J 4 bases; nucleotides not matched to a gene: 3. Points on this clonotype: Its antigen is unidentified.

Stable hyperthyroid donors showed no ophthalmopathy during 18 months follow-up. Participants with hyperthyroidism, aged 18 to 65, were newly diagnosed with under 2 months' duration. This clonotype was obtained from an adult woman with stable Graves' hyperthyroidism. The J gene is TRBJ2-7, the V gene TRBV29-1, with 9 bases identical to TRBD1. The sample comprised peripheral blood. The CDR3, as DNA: TGCAGCGTTCGGACAGGGGAATACGAGCAGTACTTC. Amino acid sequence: CSVRTGEYEQYF.